This TCR beta chain comes out of a study of blood T cell repertoires in COVID-19. Looking at the study overall: Italy, Spain and the United States were the sources of the convalescent and acute COVID-19 samples. T cells, B-cell-depleted T cells, or PBMCs provided the cDNA or gDNA that served as material.

Authors' processing steps: Using reference gene primer amplification, nucleated cell counts were estimated. Data came from immunoSEQ multiplex PCR; TCRdb stores just in-frame clones and leaves some out. Clone size and the V and J calls come from that table; the DNA yielded D and trimming. The data contain some 93,000 clones, roughly 90% of them singletons. V was pared by 5 bases and J by 4 bases, with 8 bases of the junction left unmatched. Per the germline V gene, CDR1 is SEHNR and CDR2 is FQNEAQ (reference sequence). The length of the CDR3 is 15 residues. The sequenced sample was peripheral blood. This receptor was obtained from a woman older than 75 with acute or convalescent COVID-19. This sequence joins TRBV7-9 and TRBJ2-5; 9 bases line up with TRBD1. The DNA of the CDR3 is TGTGCCAGCAGCCAGGACAGGGGAAAGGGAGAGACCCAGTACTTC. Translating it yields CASSQDRGKGETQYF.